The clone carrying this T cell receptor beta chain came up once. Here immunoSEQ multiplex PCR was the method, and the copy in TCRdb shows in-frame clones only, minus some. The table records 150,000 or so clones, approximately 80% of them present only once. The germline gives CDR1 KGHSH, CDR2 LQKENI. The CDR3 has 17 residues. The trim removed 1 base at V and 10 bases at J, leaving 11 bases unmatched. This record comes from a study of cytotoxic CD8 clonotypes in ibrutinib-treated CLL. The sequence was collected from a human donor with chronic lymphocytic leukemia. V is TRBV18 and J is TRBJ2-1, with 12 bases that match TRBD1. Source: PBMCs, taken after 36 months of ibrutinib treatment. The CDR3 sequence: CASSPLHVGTGGREQFF. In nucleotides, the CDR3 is TGTGCCAGCTCACCACTCCATGTTGGGACAGGGGGCAGAGAGCAGTTCTTC.